This entry lists 10 T cell receptor beta chains sequenced from one sample in a study of blood T cell repertoires in COVID-19. Here immunoSEQ multiplex PCR was the method, and the copy in TCRdb shows in-frame clones only, minus some. The sample shows a few hundred thousand clones, roughly nine tenths of them seen only once. The sequenced material came from PBMCs or T cells enriched from blood (not recorded which). Source of these receptors: a man younger than 35 who had recovered from COVID-19.

The chain links TRBV7-2 to TRBJ2-7; TRBD2 matches at 10 bases. Germline assignment: CDR1 SGHTA and CDR2 FQGNSA. This CDR3 region has 16 residues. Germline trimming cut 1 base from V and 0 bases from J; bases unmatched to any gene: 3. The CDR3 protein is CASSLGTSGISYEQYF. In nucleotides, the CDR3 is TGTGCCAGCAGCTTAGGGACTAGCGGTATCTCCTACGAGCAGTACTTC.

The chain joins TRBV2 to TRBJ1-5, with 7 bases that match TRBD1. From germline, CDR1 is SNHLY and CDR2 FYNNEI. CDR3 length: 16 residues. J was trimmed by 4 bases and V by 4 bases; bases with no gene match: 10. The CDR3 protein is CASSVGGTALNQPQHF. The CDR3 nucleotides read TGTGCCAGCAGTGTCGGAGGGACAGCCCTAAATCAGCCCCAGCATTTT.

The V call is TRBV13, the J call TRBJ2-7; 9 bases are a match to TRBD1. From germline, CDR1 is PRHDT and CDR2 FYEKMQ (reference sequence). Germline trimming cut 5 bases from V and 6 bases from J; bases unmatched to any gene: 8. The CDR3 runs to 14 residues. CDR3 coding DNA: TGTGCCAGCAGCAAGCCGGGACAGGGTCGCGAGCAGTACTTC. Its protein is CASSKPGQGREQYF.

This clone was observed a single time. The genes are TRBV4-2 and TRBJ2-3; 7 bases map to TRBD2. V dropped 1 base and J dropped 2; count of bases not matched to a gene: 6. Per the germline V gene, CDR1 is LGHNA and CDR2 is YNFKEQ. CDR3 length: 16 residues. DNA of the CDR3: TGTGCCAGCAGCCAAGTTGCTAGCGGAGACACAGATACGCAGTATTTT. The encoded protein is CASSQVASGDTDTQYF.

The chain links TRBV4-1 to TRBJ2-7; TRBD1 matches at 7 bases. Germline trimming cut 1 base from V and 2 bases from J; bases unmatched to any gene: 5. This CDR3 comprises 15 residues. CDR1 is MGHRA and CDR2 is YSYEKL in the germline V gene. CDR3 protein: CASSQVRGTAYEQYF. The CDR3, as DNA: TGCGCCAGCAGCCAAGTGAGAGGGACAGCCTACGAGCAGTACTTC.

The DNA of the CDR3 is TGTGCCAGCAGCTTAGGCCGACTTGCCTATGGCTACACCTTC. It specifies CASSLGRLAYGYTF. V and J are TRBV7-2 and TRBJ1-2; D is ambiguous. The germline V gene encodes CDR1 SGHTA and CDR2 FQGNSA. V shed 1 base and J shed 4 bases, with 10 bases lying between them. CDR3 length equals 14 residues.

The V call is TRBV4-3, the J call TRBJ2-1, with a weak D call TRBD1 (5 bases). CDR3 length equals 15 residues. Per the germline V gene, CDR1 is LGHNA and CDR2 is YSLEER. Trimming stripped 0 bases from V and 8 bases from J, with 14 bases between. The CDR3 DNA reads TGCGCCAGCAGCCAAGAAAAAGGGTGGGGCTATGAGCAGTTCTTC. Protein: CASSQEKGWGYEQFF.

This chain uses TRBV13 with TRBJ2-3; the match to TRBD2 covers 9 bases. The J segment lost 5 bases and the V segment lost 3 bases, leaving 9 bases of the junction unmatched. Germline loops: CDR1 PRHDT, CDR2 FYEKMQ (reference sequence). This CDR3 has 16 amino acids. The CDR3: CASSLEKRGALDTQYF. The CDR3 DNA reads as TGTGCCAGCAGCTTGGAGAAGCGGGGGGCCCTAGATACGCAGTATTTT.

This clone was counted a single time. The chain links TRBV28 to TRBJ2-1; TRBD2 matches at 12 bases. The J segment lost 7 bases and the V segment lost 6 bases, leaving 7 bases of the junction unmatched. The CDR3 is 15 amino acids. Germline V gives CDR1 MDHEN, CDR2 SYDVKM. This CDR3 is CASSRLAGGNNEQFF. The DNA of the CDR3 is TGTGCCAGCAGCCGTCTAGCGGGAGGGAATAATGAGCAGTTCTTC.

The genes are TRBV4-3 and TRBJ1-6, with 9 bases aligning to TRBD1. J was trimmed by 9 bases and V by 0 bases; bases with no gene match: 12. CDR1 is LGHNA, CDR2 YSLEER, per germline. The CDR3 length is 18 residues. CDR3 nucleotides: TGCGCCAGCAGCCAAGATTCGGTTTTAGGGACAGGGTTTTCACCCCTCCACTTT. This translates into CASSQDSVLGTGFSPLHF.